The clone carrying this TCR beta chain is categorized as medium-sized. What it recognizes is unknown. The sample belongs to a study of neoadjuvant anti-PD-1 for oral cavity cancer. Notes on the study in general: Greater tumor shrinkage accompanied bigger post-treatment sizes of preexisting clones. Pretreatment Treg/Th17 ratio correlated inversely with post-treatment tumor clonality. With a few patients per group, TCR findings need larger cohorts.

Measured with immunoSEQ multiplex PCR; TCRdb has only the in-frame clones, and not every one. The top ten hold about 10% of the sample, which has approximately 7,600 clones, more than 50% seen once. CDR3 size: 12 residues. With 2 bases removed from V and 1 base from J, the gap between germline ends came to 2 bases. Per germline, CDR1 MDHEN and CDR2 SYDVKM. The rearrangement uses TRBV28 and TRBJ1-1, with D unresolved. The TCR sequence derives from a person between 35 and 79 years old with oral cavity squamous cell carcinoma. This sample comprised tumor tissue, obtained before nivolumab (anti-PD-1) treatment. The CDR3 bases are TGTGCCAGCAGTTTACAGAACACTGAAGCTTTCTTT. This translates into CASSLQNTEAFF.